These T cell receptor beta chains were read from a single sample in a study of identical twins. TCRdb processed the 5' RACE reads anew with MiXCR; each CDR3 protein has one entry. Of around 250,000 distinct CDR3 sequences in the sample, roughly 13% were seen once. These data also featured in a second study, about yellow fever vaccine responses in identical twins.

The sequenced sample consisted of memory (CD45RO+) T cells sorted from blood. The receptors here all came from a woman in her late teens or twenties in good health. The CDR3 runs from the conserved cysteine through the conserved F or W. The D gene is left open where the match is weak. Only part of the rows carry a size: once, few, many, or a class if the clone is expanded.

D gene	V gene	J gene	clone size	CDR3 DNA	CDR3 protein
NA	TRBV28	TRBJ2-6	few	TGTGCCACCAATGTGGGGGGGGCCAACGTCCTGACTTTC	CATNVGGANVLTF
TRBD1	TRBV4-2	TRBJ2-7	NA	TGTGCCAGCAGCCCCCCCTTCAGGGGGCGGAACGCCACCTACGAGCAGTACTTC	CASSPPFRGRNATYEQYF
NA	TRBV28	TRBJ1-1	NA	TGTGCCAGCAGTTTACCTCGAGTTATGAACACTGAAGCTTTCTTT	CASSLPRVMNTEAFF
NA	TRBV12-3/TRBV12-4	TRBJ1-6	NA	TGTGCCAGCAGCCCGACAGGTTTGCCGGGCTCACCCCTCCACTTT	CASSPTGLPGSPLHF
NA	TRBV9	TRBJ2-3	NA	TGTGCCAGCAGGGGGGGTCCCCAAGGCGCAGATACGCAGTATTTT	CASRGGPQGADTQYF
NA	TRBV12-3/TRBV12-4	TRBJ2-7	many	TGTGCCAGCAGCCCGGACAGAGCGTGGACCTACGAGCAGTACTTC	CASSPDRAWTYEQYF
NA	TRBV12-3/TRBV12-4	TRBJ2-1	many	TGTGCCAGCAGTTCGACACCCAGGGAGCAGTTCTTC	CASSSTPREQFF
TRBD2	TRBV15	TRBJ2-7	few	TGTGCCACCAGCAGAGAGGGGGGGGGATTCTTCGAGCAGTACTTC	CATSREGGGFFEQYF
NA	TRBV10-3	TRBJ2-7	few	TGTGCCACCACAGGTAGCAGGGTCGGCATTTACGAGCAGTACTTC	CATTGSRVGIYEQYF
NA	TRBV3-1	TRBJ2-7	NA	TGTGCCAGCAGCCAAGGGCAGGTGACCTACGAGCAGTACTTC	CASSQGQVTYEQYF
NA	TRBV7-3	TRBJ2-1	few	TGTGCCAGCAGCCCCCTCGGGACTTCCGATTACAATGAGCAGTTCTTC	CASSPLGTSDYNEQFF
NA	TRBV29-1	TRBJ2-7	few	TGCAGCGTTGACCAAATCTACGACGAGCAGTACTTC	CSVDQIYDEQYF
NA	TRBV5-4	TRBJ2-7	NA	TGTGCCAGCAGCGCCAACGCCCGGTCCATATCCTACGAGCAGTACTTC	CASSANARSISYEQYF
TRBD1	TRBV12-3/TRBV12-4	TRBJ2-7	few	TGTGCCAGCAGGGACGGACAGGGGGCTCGGTACGAGCAGTACTTC	CASRDGQGARYEQYF
NA	TRBV6-1	TRBJ2-5	NA	TGTGCCAGCAGTCCCGAAGTGAAGCGTCAAGAGACCCAGTACTTC	CASSPEVKRQETQYF
NA	TRBV20-1	TRBJ2-7	few	TGCAGTGCTAGAGATCCCAGGGGAGGGACAGATTCCTACGAGCAGTACTTC	CSARDPRGGTDSYEQYF
TRBD2	TRBV11-2	TRBJ2-1	NA	TGTGCCAGCAGACTAGATCGGACTAGCGGGGGCTCTCCCTACAATGAGCAGTTCTTC	CASRLDRTSGGSPYNEQFF
TRBD2	TRBV29-1	TRBJ2-3	few	TGCAGCGTGGAAGCGGGGGATACAGATACGCAGTATTTT	CSVEAGDTDTQYF
NA	TRBV24-1	TRBJ2-5	few	TGTGCCACCAGTAGATTGGGGGTTGTTGGGGAGACCCAGTACTTC	CATSRLGVVGETQYF
TRBD2	TRBV20-1	TRBJ2-1	few	TGCAGTGCTAGACCCGGGGGGAACAATGAGCAGTTCTTC	CSARPGGNNEQFF
TRBD2	TRBV11-2	TRBJ2-3	NA	TGTGCCAGCAGCTCCCTAGCGGGGGGGAACAGAGGCACAGATACGCAGTATTTT	CASSSLAGGNRGTDTQYF
NA	TRBV12-3/TRBV12-4	TRBJ1-5	few	TGTGCCAGCACCGGGGACGGGATTAGCAATCAGCCCCAGCATTTT	CASTGDGISNQPQHF
TRBD1	TRBV5-1	TRBJ2-1	NA	TGCGCCAGCAGCTTGAGGACAGGGGGAGGAGAGCAGTTCTTC	CASSLRTGGGEQFF
TRBD1	TRBV2	TRBJ2-1	few	TGTGCCAGCAGGCCCACAGGGGGTGGTGGTAATGAGCAGTTCTTC	CASRPTGGGGNEQFF
NA	TRBV11-1	TRBJ2-7	NA	NA	CASSLFLFREGLPYEQYF
TRBD1	TRBV29-1	TRBJ2-7	few	TGCAGCGTCGCCGCCGGGACAGAATATCGGGAGCAGTACTTC	CSVAAGTEYREQYF
NA	TRBV2	TRBJ2-3	many	TGTGCCAGCAGTGAAAACCGAACGCCGACAGATACGCAGTATTTT	CASSENRTPTDTQYF
NA	TRBV20-1	TRBJ2-7	NA	TGCAGTGCTAGCGGGGGCACCCACGAGCAGTACTTC	CSASGGTHEQYF
NA	TRBV7-8	TRBJ1-4	few	TGTGCCAGCAGCTTTGGGGTTGCGGAGGAAAAACTGTTTTTT	CASSFGVAEEKLFF
NA	TRBV2	TRBJ2-7	NA	TGTGCCAGCAGTGAACTGGGGGCATTGGTGAACGAGCAGTACTTC	CASSELGALVNEQYF
NA	TRBV30	TRBJ2-7	NA	TGTGCCTGGAGTGTAGAGGACAGGAGGGAGTACTTC	CAWSVEDRREYF
NA	TRBV11-1	TRBJ2-7	many	TGTGCCAGCAGCTTAGGTGGCGGGGCGCCCACCTACGAGCAGTACTTC	CASSLGGGAPTYEQYF
NA	TRBV11-2	TRBJ2-1	NA	TGTGCCAGCAGCTTAGCCCCAACAGGGTTGAACAATGAGCAGTTCTTC	CASSLAPTGLNNEQFF
TRBD1	TRBV27	TRBJ2-7	few	TGTGCCAGCAGTCCGCAACGGGACAGGGGGCGAGGAGAGCAGTACTTC	CASSPQRDRGRGEQYF
TRBD2	TRBV20-1	TRBJ2-1	once	TGCAGTGCTAGAGATCGGGGGGAGGGCGGACAGTTCTTC	CSARDRGEGGQFF
NA	TRBV21-1	TRBJ2-7	NA	TGTGCCAGCAGCAACGAGAGAGGACAGGCCTACGAGCAGTACTTC	CASSNERGQAYEQYF
TRBD2	TRBV5-5	TRBJ2-7	NA	TGTGCCAGCAGCTTGGGGGTAGCGGGAGCTATGTCCTACGAGCAGTACTTC	CASSLGVAGAMSYEQYF
TRBD1	TRBV27	TRBJ2-2	few	TGTGCCAGCAGTCAGAGGAGACAGGGGGGAACGAACACCGGGGAGCTGTTTTTT	CASSQRRQGGTNTGELFF
TRBD1	TRBV13	TRBJ2-2	NA	TGTGCCAGCAGCCCGCGGACAGGGGGCAGAAGTTCGGAGCTGTTTTTT	CASSPRTGGRSSELFF
TRBD1	TRBV10-3	TRBJ2-5	NA	TGTGCCATCAGTGAGTCGGGTTCAGGGGGTCAAGAGACCCAGTACTTC	CAISESGSGGQETQYF
NA	TRBV7-2	TRBJ2-7	few	TGTGCCAGCAGCTTAGAACCCGGGAGAGGCGTCGAGCAGTACTTC	CASSLEPGRGVEQYF
TRBD2	TRBV3-1	TRBJ2-2	many	TGTGCCAGCAGCCCCCCCCAGGGACTAAACACCGGGGAGCTGTTTTTT	CASSPPQGLNTGELFF
TRBD1	TRBV10-3	TRBJ2-2	many	TGTGCCAGGGGACAGTCCACCGGGGAGCTGTTTTTT	CARGQSTGELFF
TRBD2	TRBV20-1	TRBJ2-7	NA	TGCAGTGCCCCCCGACTAGCTAGACCCTACGAGCAGTACTTC	CSAPRLARPYEQYF
TRBD2	TRBV3-1	TRBJ2-5	many	TGTGCCAGCAGCCACTCCATAGCGGGCCCAGAGACCCAGTACTTC	CASSHSIAGPETQYF
TRBD2	TRBV7-9	TRBJ2-3	few	TGTGCCAGCCCAAGTGGTAGCGGGGACACAGATACGCAGTATTTT	CASPSGSGDTDTQYF
TRBD1	TRBV5-6	TRBJ2-1	NA	TGTGCCAGCAGCGCACAGGGGGAGCAGTTCTTC	CASSAQGEQFF
TRBD1	TRBV5-1	TRBJ2-1	NA	TGCGCCAGCAGCGGGGGACAGCACAATGAGCAGTTCTTC	CASSGGQHNEQFF
NA	TRBV19	TRBJ2-2	few	TGTGCCAGTAGCTCACGAGGGTACGGGGAGCTGTTTTTT	CASSSRGYGELFF
TRBD2	TRBV7-2	TRBJ2-7	NA	TGTGCCAGCAGGATAGCGGGGGGGAGTAGCGAGCAGTACTTC	CASRIAGGSSEQYF
TRBD1	TRBV28	TRBJ2-3	once	TGTGCCAGCAGCCTCGCGGGACAGGGGTACACAGATACGCAGTATTTT	CASSLAGQGYTDTQYF
NA	TRBV10-3	TRBJ2-7	NA	TGTGCCATCAGTGAGCAGGGAGCGCAGTACTTC	CAISEQGAQYF
TRBD2	TRBV18	TRBJ2-7	few	TGTGCCAGCTCCATCCCAGCGGGGGATACCTACGAGCAGTACTTC	CASSIPAGDTYEQYF
TRBD1	TRBV7-2	TRBJ2-2	medium-sized	TGTGCCAGCAGCCGCCAGGGGACAGGGACCACCGGGGAGCTGTTTTTT	CASSRQGTGTTGELFF